This is a list of T cell receptor beta chains from one sample in a study of CD8 T cells in Susac syndrome. From the immunoSEQ multiplex PCR reads, TCRdb called clonotypes with MiXCR, one entry per CDR3 protein. The sample shows 70,000 to 75,000 distinct CDR3 sequences, 93% of them seen only once. Sequenced sample: CD4+ T cells from PBMCs. The receptor source for this set is a human donor with Susac syndrome. The CDR3 runs from the conserved cysteine through the conserved F or W. Fields, in order: D gene, J gene, V gene, clone size, CDR3 DNA, CDR3 protein. The D gene is left open where the match is weak. Not every row has a clone size; where given, it reads once, few, many or a size class.

>.|TRBJ1-2|TRBV7-2|.
TGTGCCAGCAGCCCCGACCAGTACTATGGCTACACCTTC
CASSPDQYYGYTF
>TRBD1|TRBJ1-6|TRBV5-1|.
TGCGCCAGCAGCAACCGGGACAGGGGTTCGGTCTACAACTCACCCCTCCACTTT
CASSNRDRGSVYNSPLHF
>TRBD1|TRBJ2-4|TRBV6-5|once
TGTGCCAGCAGCAGGACAGGGGGTAACATTCAGTACTTC
CASSRTGGNIQYF
>TRBD2|TRBJ2-5|TRBV5-1|.
TGCGCCAGCAGCTTGGCCCTAGCGGGGCCCCAAGAGACCCAGTACTTC
CASSLALAGPQETQYF
>.|TRBJ1-5|TRBV28|.
TGTGCCAGCAGTTCTCCCTGGCCGGGAGGCAATCAGCCCCAGCATTTT
CASSSPWPGGNQPQHF
>.|TRBJ1-6|TRBV3-1|.
TGTGCCAGCAGCCAGCGTCCCACCAATTCACCCCTCCACTTT
CASSQRPTNSPLHF
>.|TRBJ1-6|TRBV7-2|.
TGTGCCAGCAGCTTCTTCACAGGGCTGAGTTCACCCCTCCACTTT
CASSFFTGLSSPLHF
>TRBD1|TRBJ2-7|TRBV9|.
TGTGCCAGCAGCCCCGCGGGTAGGGGGCTGTACTTC
CASSPAGRGLYF
>.|TRBJ1-2|TRBV2|.
TGTGCCAGCAGTGAAGACAGACCCTATGGCTACACCTTC
CASSEDRPYGYTF
>.|TRBJ2-4|TRBV6-2/TRBV6-3|.
TGTGCCAGCAGTACCCAGAGGGACATTCAGTACTTC
CASSTQRDIQYF
>.|TRBJ1-6|TRBV6-5|.
TGTGCCAGCTTTGCCCGGGCTAATTCACCCCTCCACTTT
CASFARANSPLHF
>.|TRBJ2-7|TRBV7-2|.
TGTGCCAGCAGCAAGACGGGAAATGGTTACGAGCAGTACTTC
CASSKTGNGYEQYF
>TRBD1|TRBJ1-2|TRBV20-1|.
TGCAGTGCTGGGACAGGATATGGCTACACCTTC
CSAGTGYGYTF
>.|TRBJ2-3|TRBV29-1|.
TGCAGCGTTGGAGGCGCACCTAGCACAGATACGCAGTATTTT
CSVGGAPSTDTQYF
>.|TRBJ2-6|TRBV7-3|.
TGTGCCAGCAGTGTCGGGCCCCTGGTAAGCTCTGGGGCCAACGTCCTGACTTTC
CASSVGPLVSSGANVLTF
>.|TRBJ1-2|TRBV6-1|.
TGTGCCAGTTCGTCTCCGGGACGTGGCTACACCTTC
CASSSPGRGYTF
>TRBD2|TRBJ2-5|TRBV7-3|.
TGTGCCAGCAGCCGGGGACTAGCGGGGGACGAGACCCAGTACTTC
CASSRGLAGDETQYF
>.|TRBJ2-3|TRBV21-1|.
TGTGCCAGCAGCAAAGATCGGGACGGCACAGATACGCAGTATTTT
CASSKDRDGTDTQYF
>.|TRBJ1-4|TRBV5-1|.
TGCGCCAGCAGCTCAACACCGGAGGGTAGGGGCCTACCGGAAAAACTGTTTTTT
CASSSTPEGRGLPEKLFF
>.|TRBJ1-1|TRBV6-2/TRBV6-3|.
TGTGCCAGCGTAGAGGGCCCGCAAGTAGACACTGAAGCTTTCTTT
CASVEGPQVDTEAFF
>TRBD2|TRBJ2-4|TRBV28|.
TGTGCCAGCAACATAGCGGGGGCGGGAAACATTCAGTACTTC
CASNIAGAGNIQYF
>.|TRBJ1-2|TRBV3-1|few
TGTGCCAGCAGCCAAGACTCGACGAGTAACTATGGCTACACCTTC
CASSQDSTSNYGYTF
>.|TRBJ2-3|TRBV10-3|.
TGTGCCATCAGTGAGTCCCCAGCTCGCACAGATACGCAGTATTTT
CAISESPARTDTQYF
>.|TRBJ1-1|TRBV27|once
TGTGCCAGCAGTTCCCCCGACAGGTACACTGAAGCTTTCTTT
CASSSPDRYTEAFF
>TRBD1|TRBJ2-4|TRBV6-2/TRBV6-3|.
TGTGCCAGCAGCCAACCCGGGGGGTGGACAGGGGGCCCAATGGGCAAAAACATTCAGTACTTC
CASSQPGGWTGGPMGKNIQYF
>TRBD1|TRBJ2-7|TRBV14|.
TGTGCCAGCAGCCAAGATCCAAGGCAGGGGGCAACCTACGAGCAGTACTTC
CASSQDPRQGATYEQYF
>TRBD1|TRBJ2-7|TRBV6-2/TRBV6-3|.
TGTGCCAGCAGACCGACAGGGACAACCCACGAGCAGTACTTC
CASRPTGTTHEQYF
>.|TRBJ1-2|TRBV30|.
TGTGCCTGGAGCAATCGGGGGGAGGACTATGGCTACACCTTC
CAWSNRGEDYGYTF
>TRBD1|TRBJ1-2|TRBV28|.
TGTGCCAGCAGTTTATCGGACAGGCTTTGGGGCTATGGCTACACCTTC
CASSLSDRLWGYGYTF
>TRBD2|TRBJ2-7|TRBV6-2/TRBV6-3|.
TGTGCCAGCAGGGGTCTAGCGGGGGTCTTGGACGAGCAGTACTTC
CASRGLAGVLDEQYF
>.|TRBJ2-7|TRBV3-1|.
TGTGCCAGCAGCCAGGGAGGCGTGGACGAGCAGTACTTC
CASSQGGVDEQYF
>TRBD1|TRBJ2-5|TRBV19|.
TGTGCCAGTAGTACAAGCGGACAGGGGGCGCAAGGTTGGGCCCAGTACTTC
CASSTSGQGAQGWAQYF
>.|TRBJ1-5|TRBV28|.
TGTGCCAGCAGCCGAGGGGGGGGCAATCAGCCCCAGCATTTT
CASSRGGGNQPQHF
>TRBD2|TRBJ2-3|TRBV24-1|.
TGTGCCACCGCAGGGACTACTCCGCGGAATACGCAGTATTTT
CATAGTTPRNTQYF
>TRBD2|TRBJ2-3|TRBV27|.
TGTGCCAGCAGTCCTCGGGACTACCGTCCACTTACAGATACGCAGTATTTT
CASSPRDYRPLTDTQYF